Listed below are T cell receptor beta chains from one sample, sequenced in a study of T cell responses to AZD1222 COVID-19 vaccine. TCRdb's table, derived via immunoSEQ multiplex PCR, lists solely in-frame clones and lacks some. The sample lists 100,000 or so clones; 88% were seen once. Here the sequenced sample was peripheral blood, taken on day 0 of AZD1222 vaccination. The receptors shown here come from an adult in good health. CDR3s include the opening cysteine and the closing phenylalanine or tryptophan. Each record gives: clone size, V gene, D gene, J gene, CDR3 DNA, CDR3 protein. A D gene is named only where the DNA matches it firmly. Expanded clones get a size class; other rows say once, few or many, or leave the size out.

few,TRBV30,NA,TRBJ1-1,TGTGCCTGGAGTGTAGGGGGATCGAACACTGAAGCTTTCTTT,CAWSVGGSNTEAFF
NA,TRBV27,NA,TRBJ2-2,TGTGCCAGCAGTTCCCCGGTTGGGGAGCTGTTTTTT,CASSSPVGELFF
NA,TRBV24-1,TRBD2,TRBJ2-1,TGTGCCACCAGTGGCGATAGCGGGAGCTCCTACAATGAGCAGTTCTTC,CATSGDSGSSYNEQFF
once,TRBV9,NA,TRBJ2-1,TGTGCCAGCAGCGATCTCGACAGGTACAATGAGCAGTTCTTC,CASSDLDRYNEQFF
NA,TRBV7-3,TRBD1,TRBJ2-3,TGTGCCAGCAGCTCTAATCCAGGGGGCAGCACAGATACGCAGTATTTT,CASSSNPGGSTDTQYF
NA,TRBV12-3/TRBV12-4,NA,TRBJ1-1,TGTGCCAGCAGTTTACCCGGGAGGGCTGAAGCTTTCTTT,CASSLPGRAEAFF
NA,TRBV30,TRBD2,TRBJ2-7,TGTGCCTGGAGTGGGCTAGCGGCGTACGAGCAGTACTTC,CAWSGLAAYEQYF
NA,TRBV6-1,TRBD1,TRBJ2-7,TGTGCCAGCAGTGATACCGACAGGGCGGCTACTGAGCAGTACTTC,CASSDTDRAATEQYF
NA,TRBV27,NA,TRBJ2-1,TGTGCCAGCAGTTTAGAACTAGGAATCAAGCAGTTCTTC,CASSLELGIKQFF
NA,TRBV30,TRBD2,TRBJ2-3,TGTGCCAGTTCTAGCGGAAAAAGGGGAGCAGATACGCAGTATTTT,CASSSGKRGADTQYF
NA,TRBV12-3/TRBV12-4,TRBD1,TRBJ1-2,TGTGCCAGCACCCGGGGACAGGGACGTGGCTACACCTTC,CASTRGQGRGYTF
NA,TRBV6-1,NA,TRBJ2-1,TGTGCCAGCAGTGAAGCGGCTAGAATCGATGAGCAGTTCTTC,CASSEAARIDEQFF
NA,TRBV24-1,TRBD1,TRBJ2-7,TGTGCCACCAGTGATTACCGACAGGGTAACTACGAGCAGTACTTC,CATSDYRQGNYEQYF
NA,TRBV5-1,TRBD1,TRBJ2-2,TGCGCCAGCAGCGCACCGGGACAGGGCGGGGAGCTGTTTTTT,CASSAPGQGGELFF
NA,TRBV28,NA,TRBJ2-7,TGTGCCAGCAGTTTAACCGGACTAAGCTACGAGCAGTACTTC,CASSLTGLSYEQYF
NA,TRBV29-1,TRBD2,TRBJ2-1,TGCAGCGTTGAAGGGGGGACTAGCGACTCCTACAATGAGCAGTTCTTC,CSVEGGTSDSYNEQFF
NA,TRBV27,TRBD2,TRBJ2-5,TGTGCCAGCAGTCTCACTAGCGGGAGGAGGGAGACCCAGTACTTC,CASSLTSGRRETQYF
NA,TRBV6-5,NA,TRBJ1-2,TGTGCCAGCAGATTAGCGACGGGGGGCTACACCTTC,CASRLATGGYTF
NA,TRBV20-1,TRBD2,TRBJ2-7,TGCAGTGCTAGTTTCCGGGGGACTACCTACGAGCAGTACTTC,CSASFRGTTYEQYF